This T cell receptor (beta chain) was documented in a study of identical twins' blood T cells. Details on this clonotype: Compared with germline, one end of the junction differs, possibly owing to a read error.

The CDR3 loop spans 17 amino acids. Germline values: CDR1 MNHNS, CDR2 SASEGT. TCRdb re-called the 5' RACE reads through MiXCR, storing one row per CDR3 protein. Counted here are 350,000 to 400,000 distinct CDR3 sequences, roughly 27% occurring once; the ten biggest clones make up more than 5.5%. This rearrangement joins TRBV6-1 to TRBJ1-2, with D maybe TRBD1 (5 bases). The sequence derives from a woman aged 18 to 55 in good health. The sequencing sample was made of PBMCs. CDR3 in amino acids: CTSSESFMSGRADGYTF. In DNA, the CDR3 is TGTACCAGCAGTGAAAGCTTCATGTCGGGCAGGGCCGATGGCTACACCTTC.